This entry is about one T cell receptor beta chain. This clonotype was found many times. Its antigen remains undetermined. No per-base quality is available; no much larger clone lies one base away. This record belongs to a study of CD8+CD57+ T cells in acquired aplastic anemia listed by TCRdb under 2018. Background for the entire study: A mean of about 3 ug of DNA, ranging from about 0.17 to 30 ug, was extracted from sorted CD4+ and CD8+ cells. CD8+CD57+ expansion was defined as a frequency above the mean frequency observed in healthy subjects.

Profiling of TCR beta VDJ combinations and CDR3 sequences used genomic DNA as the template. TCR repertoire sequencing was run on an Illumina HiSeq 2000. Per the original workflow: Repertoires were assessed using TRBV/TRBJ rearrangement plots, CDR3 size and DJ length profiles, and Simpson's diversity index. The most abundant DNA sequence in the deep sequencing data was defined as the immunodominant clone. CDR3 amino acid sequences were screened for sharing across subjects and were compared with published repertoires and the VDJdb database. Through fastp at Q25 and MiXCR, TCRdb rebuilt clones from the public reads, retaining in-frame beta chains. Merged by CDR3 protein, the rows form single entries marked with the most common genes and DNA. The V and J calls come from TCRdb's annotation, not from the publication. This sample comprises about 160,000 distinct CDR3 sequences, 45% to 50% of them detected only once. The top ten constitute 25% to 35% of the sample.

Expansion of CD8+CD57+ cells had been shown by flow cytometry in the patients chosen for sequencing. Every patient had a diagnosis of severe acquired aplastic anemia based on International Study of Aplastic Anemia and Agranulocytosis and Camitta criteria. Patients had received no therapy at the time of blood sampling. TCR repertoires of sorted CD4+ and CD8+ blood T cells from severe aplastic anemia patients and healthy subjects were deep-sequenced in the study. Patients were enrolled under clinicaltrials.gov protocols 00001620, 01623167, 00001397, 00071045, 00081523 and 00961064 in the USA. Ficoll-Paque density gradient centrifugation was used to isolate peripheral blood mononuclear cells. Before DNA extraction, CD4+ and CD8+ T cells were sorted with FACS or magnetic beads. What the authors observed across the whole study: Between patients and healthy controls, no significant difference in CD8+ Simpson's diversity was found (P=0.060). Although under 35 CD8+ CDR3 sequences were shared by patients and controls, these sequences appeared highly expressed in patients and within the immunodominant clones of patients.

The germline V gene encodes CDR1 SGHRS and CDR2 YFSETQ. After removal of 5 bases from V and 4 bases from J, the junction retains 1 base not matched to a gene. The CDR3 runs 14 residues from the cysteine to the phenylalanine. The entry retains the CDR3 DNA only, 42 bases that are in frame from base 1. This TCR was sampled from a human donor with aplastic anemia. The sequence is built from TRBV5-1 and TRBJ2-1, with 12 bases in between that match TRBD2. What was sequenced was sorted CD4+, CD8+, or CD8+CD57+ T cells (not recorded which) from PBMCs. In nucleotides, the sequence is TGCGCCAGCAGGCTAGCGGGAGGGTACAATGAGCAGTTCTTC. It encodes CASRLAGGYNEQFF.